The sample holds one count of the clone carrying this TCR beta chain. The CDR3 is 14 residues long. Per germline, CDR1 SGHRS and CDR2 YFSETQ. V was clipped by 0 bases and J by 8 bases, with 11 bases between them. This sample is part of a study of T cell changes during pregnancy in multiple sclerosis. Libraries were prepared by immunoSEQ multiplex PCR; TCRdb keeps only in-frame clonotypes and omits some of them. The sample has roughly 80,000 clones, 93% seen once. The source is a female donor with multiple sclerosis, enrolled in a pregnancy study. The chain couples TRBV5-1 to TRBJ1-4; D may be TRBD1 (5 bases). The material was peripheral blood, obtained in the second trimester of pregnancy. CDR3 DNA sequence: TGCGCCAGCAGCTTGGAGGGGATCGGCGAAAAACTGTTTTTT. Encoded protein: CASSLEGIGEKLFF.